This T cell receptor (beta chain) was sequenced in a study of T cell repertoires in cytomegalovirus infection. Study-wide background: Recently described HLA-C-restricted plus well-studied HLA-B-restricted CMV epitopes were used.

Via MiXCR, TCRdb re-called the reads, giving one row per CDR3 protein. This table has approximately 1,000,000 distinct CDR3 sequences, roughly 30% appearing once. This CDR3 spans 16 amino acids. The V end was cut by 0 bases, the J end by 0 bases, with 9 bases between. CDR1 is LGHNA, CDR2 YSLEER, per germline. As for this clonotype: Its specificity is not known.

V gene TRBV4-3 combines with J gene TRBJ2-1; no firm D call. Sample: cultured CD8+ T cells from PBMCs, taken from culture after CMV antigen stimulation. The sequence was obtained from a human donor in good health (CMV status not recorded). Some clones in this sample may be carry-over from other donors' samples. The CDR3 loop reads CASSQESLSSYNEQFF. The CDR3 DNA sequence: TGCGCCAGCAGCCAAGAATCTCTCAGCTCCTACAATGAGCAGTTCTTC.